These 8 T cell receptor beta chains were all obtained from the same sample, sequenced in a study of long-term antiretroviral therapy in people with HIV. Version v3.0 of the immunoSEQ assay ran at survey level. Clones were sequenced by immunoSEQ multiplex PCR, and TCRdb holds only the in-frame ones, with some missing. In the table there are around 30,000 clones, roughly 96% of which are singletons. Specimen: unsorted PBMCs, collected 5.3 years after starting antiretroviral therapy. These TCRs come from a man aged 30-40 years with HIV.

The genes are TRBV7-2 and TRBJ1-5; D may be TRBD1 (5 bases). The CDR3 is 15 amino acids. Looked up from germline, CDR1 is SGHTA and CDR2 is FQGNSA. The V and J ends lost 5 bases and 2 bases respectively, with 13 bases between them. CDR3 residues: CASSPEGRRNQPQHF. Written as DNA, the CDR3 is TGTGCCAGCAGCCCTGAGGGACGTCGCAATCAGCCCCAGCATTTT.

The CDR3 DNA follows: TGTGCCAGCAGCCGGGACAGGGTCGGCAATCAGCCCCAGCATTTT. This gives the protein CASSRDRVGNQPQHF. This chain uses TRBV7-2 with TRBJ1-5, with 9 bases that match TRBD1. After removal of 5 bases from V and 2 bases from J, the junction contained 4 bases not matched to a gene. CDR3 length equals 15 residues. Germline CDR1 is SGHTA and CDR2 is FQGNSA.

J is TRBJ2-7 and V is TRBV6-5; 7 nucleotides align to TRBD2. V was clipped by 4 bases and J by 2 bases; unmatched bases: 11. This CDR3 spans 16 amino acids. Germline V CDR1 and CDR2: MNHEY, SVGAGI. CDR3 coding DNA: TGTGCCAGCAGTTGGGGGGGGGACGGCTCAGCCTACGAGCAGTACTTC. Amino acid sequence: CASSWGGDGSAYEQYF.

The genes are TRBV28 and TRBJ2-7, with TRBD1 identical over 10 bases. With V trimmed by 6 bases and J by 5 bases, 10 bases remained unmatched. CDR3 size: 15 residues. Germline V CDR1 and CDR2: MDHEN, SYDVKM. CDR3 nucleotides: TGTGCCAGCAGCCCCCCGGACAGGGGGTTCGACGAGCAGTACTTC. Encoded protein: CASSPPDRGFDEQYF. Filled out from reference TRBV28 and TRBJ2-7, the complete variable domain reads DVKVTQSSRYLVKRTGEKVFLECVQDMDHENMFWYRQDPGLGLRLIYFSYDVKMKEKGDIPEGYSVSREKKERFSLILESASTNQTSMYLCASSPPDRGFDEQYFGPGTRLTVT.

The chain is built from TRBV5-1 and TRBJ2-3; D unresolved. The germline CDR1 and CDR2 sequences are SGHRS and YFSETQ. The CDR3 extends over 17 amino acids. Trimming took 4 bases from V and 0 from J, leaving 18 bases between them. For the CDR3, the DNA is TGCGCCAGCAGCCCACTAACTACCTCGGCTAGCACAGATACGCAGTATTTT. It translates to CASSPLTTSASTDTQYF.

The chain couples TRBV6-4 to TRBJ2-1; 9 nucleotides agree with TRBD2. The CDR3 is 14 residues long. The J segment lost 6 bases and the V segment lost 5 bases, leaving 5 bases of the junction unmatched. Germline V gene data show CDR1 as MRHNA and CDR2 as SNTAGT. The DNA for the CDR3 is TGTGCCAGCAGTCCCGGACTAGCGAGCAATGAGCAGTTCTTC. Protein product: CASSPGLASNEQFF.

This chain links TRBV29-1 with TRBJ2-4; D call uncertain. CDR3 size: 17 residues. Germline V gene sequence: CDR1 SQVTM, CDR2 ANQGSEA. Trimming pared 5 bases from V and 2 bases from J, leaving 22 bases between. DNA of the CDR3: TGCAGCGTTTATCGGCTGGGCGGCGACACGACCAAAAACATTCAGTACTTC. Translation gives CSVYRLGGDTTKNIQYF.

The chain links TRBV5-6 to TRBJ1-3, with 8 bases lining up with TRBD1. V lost 6 bases and J lost 3; bases outside the gene matches: 11. This CDR3 region has 16 residues. Germline CDR1 reads SGHDT; CDR2 reads YYEEEE. CDR3 protein: CASNPGGPALGNTIYF. For the CDR3, the DNA is TGTGCCAGCAACCCAGGGGGCCCAGCTCTTGGAAACACCATATATTTT.